This T cell receptor beta chain was recorded in a study of T cells expressing NK-cell markers. CDR1 and CDR2 (germline): MGHDK, SYGVNS. The CDR3 has 13 residues. TCRdb reprocessed the 5' RACE reads, keeping one entry per CDR3 protein, no DNA. The sample holds 150,000 or so distinct CDR3 sequences. The V call is TRBV25-1, the J call TRBJ2-1. The specimen was blood T cells: a sorted CD56 or NKG2C T cell subset, CD4+ or CD8+ T cells, or bulk PBMC T cells (not recorded which). The source is a woman aged 50 to 60 in good health. Here the CDR3 reads CAILDSSYNEQFF.